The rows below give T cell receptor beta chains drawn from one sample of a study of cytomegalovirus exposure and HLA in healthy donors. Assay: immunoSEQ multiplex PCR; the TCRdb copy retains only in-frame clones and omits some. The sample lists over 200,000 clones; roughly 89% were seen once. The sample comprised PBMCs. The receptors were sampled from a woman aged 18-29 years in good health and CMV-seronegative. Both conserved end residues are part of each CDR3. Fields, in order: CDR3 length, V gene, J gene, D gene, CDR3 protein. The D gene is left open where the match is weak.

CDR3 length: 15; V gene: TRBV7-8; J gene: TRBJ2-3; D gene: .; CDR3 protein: CASRLNGKWTDTQYF
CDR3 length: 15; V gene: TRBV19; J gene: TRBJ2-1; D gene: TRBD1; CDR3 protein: CASRTGGSGYNEQFF
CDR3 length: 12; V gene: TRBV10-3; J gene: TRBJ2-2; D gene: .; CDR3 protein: CAISGGPGELFF
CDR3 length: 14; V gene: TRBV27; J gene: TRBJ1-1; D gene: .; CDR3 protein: CASSSGFESTEAFF
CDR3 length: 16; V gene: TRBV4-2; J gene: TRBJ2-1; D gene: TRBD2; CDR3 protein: CASSQSPSGGGNEQFF
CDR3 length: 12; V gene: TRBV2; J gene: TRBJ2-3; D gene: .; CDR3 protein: CASSFSTDTQYF
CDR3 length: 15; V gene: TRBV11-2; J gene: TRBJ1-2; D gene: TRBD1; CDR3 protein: CASSQGTGSFYGYTF
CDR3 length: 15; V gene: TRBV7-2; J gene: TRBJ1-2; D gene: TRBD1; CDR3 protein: CAGSLRDRGTYGYTF
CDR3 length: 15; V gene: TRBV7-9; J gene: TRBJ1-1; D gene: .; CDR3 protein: CASSLGRVRNTEAFF
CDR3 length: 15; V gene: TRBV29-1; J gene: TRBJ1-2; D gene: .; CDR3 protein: CSVEDRGQLNYGYTF
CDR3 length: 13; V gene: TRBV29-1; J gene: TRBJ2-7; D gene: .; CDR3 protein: CSVEDGPSYEQYF
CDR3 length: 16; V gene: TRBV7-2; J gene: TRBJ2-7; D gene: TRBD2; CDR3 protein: CASSLSGGGETYEQYF
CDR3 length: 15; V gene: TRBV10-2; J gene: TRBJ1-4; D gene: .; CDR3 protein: CASRTGEPSNEKLFF
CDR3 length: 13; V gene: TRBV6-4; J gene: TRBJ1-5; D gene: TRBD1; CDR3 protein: CASSADRGQPQHF
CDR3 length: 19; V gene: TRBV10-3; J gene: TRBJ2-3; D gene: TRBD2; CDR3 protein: CAISSGRLAQEGGTDTQYF